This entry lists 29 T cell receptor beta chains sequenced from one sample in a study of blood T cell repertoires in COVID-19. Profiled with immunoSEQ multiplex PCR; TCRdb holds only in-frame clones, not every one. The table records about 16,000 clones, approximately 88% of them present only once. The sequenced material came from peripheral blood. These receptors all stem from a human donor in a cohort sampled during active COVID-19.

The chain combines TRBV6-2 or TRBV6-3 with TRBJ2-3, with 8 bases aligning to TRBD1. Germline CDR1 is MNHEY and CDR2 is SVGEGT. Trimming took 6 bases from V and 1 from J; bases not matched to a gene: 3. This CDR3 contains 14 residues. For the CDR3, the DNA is TGTGCCAGCAGCATGGGACAGGGCACAGATACGCAGTATTTT. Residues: CASSMGQGTDTQYF.

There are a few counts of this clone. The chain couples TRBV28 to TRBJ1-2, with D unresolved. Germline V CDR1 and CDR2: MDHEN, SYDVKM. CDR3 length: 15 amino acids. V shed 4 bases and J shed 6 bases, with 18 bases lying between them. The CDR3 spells CASSSGFPPQDGYTF. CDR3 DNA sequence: TGTGCCAGCAGTTCCGGATTTCCTCCTCAGGATGGCTACACCTTC.

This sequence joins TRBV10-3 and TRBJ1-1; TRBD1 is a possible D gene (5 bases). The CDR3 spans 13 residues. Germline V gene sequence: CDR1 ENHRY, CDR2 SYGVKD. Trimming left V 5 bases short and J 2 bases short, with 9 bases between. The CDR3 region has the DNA TGTGCCATCAGTTTGACAGCTAACACTGAAGCTTTCTTT. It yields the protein CAISLTANTEAFF.

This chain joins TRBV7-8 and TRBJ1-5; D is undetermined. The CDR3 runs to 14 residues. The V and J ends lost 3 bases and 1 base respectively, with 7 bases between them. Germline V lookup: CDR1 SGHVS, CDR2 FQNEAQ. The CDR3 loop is CASSFWESNQPQHF. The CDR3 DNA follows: TGTGCCAGCAGCTTCTGGGAGAGCAATCAGCCCCAGCATTTT.

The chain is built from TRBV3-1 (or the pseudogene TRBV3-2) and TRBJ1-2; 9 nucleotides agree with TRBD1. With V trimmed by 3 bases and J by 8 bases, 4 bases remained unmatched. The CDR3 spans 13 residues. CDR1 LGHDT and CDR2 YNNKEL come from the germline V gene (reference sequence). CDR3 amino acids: CASSQGTGRGYTF. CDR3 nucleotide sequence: TGTGCCAGCAGCCAGGGGACAGGGAGAGGCTACACCTTC.

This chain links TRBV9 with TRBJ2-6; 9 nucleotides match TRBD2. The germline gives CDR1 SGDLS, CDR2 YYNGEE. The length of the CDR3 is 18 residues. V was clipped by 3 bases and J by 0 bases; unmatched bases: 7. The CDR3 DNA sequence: TGTGCCAGCAGCGGGGGACTAGCACTGCTCTCTGGGGCCAACGTCCTGACTTTC. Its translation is CASSGGLALLSGANVLTF.

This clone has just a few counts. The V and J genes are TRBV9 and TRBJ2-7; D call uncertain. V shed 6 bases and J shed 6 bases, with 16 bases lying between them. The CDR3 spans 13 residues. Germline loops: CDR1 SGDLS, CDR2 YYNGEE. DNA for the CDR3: TGTGCCAGCAACAAGGAACCCTCGGGCGAGCAGTACTTC. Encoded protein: CASNKEPSGEQYF.

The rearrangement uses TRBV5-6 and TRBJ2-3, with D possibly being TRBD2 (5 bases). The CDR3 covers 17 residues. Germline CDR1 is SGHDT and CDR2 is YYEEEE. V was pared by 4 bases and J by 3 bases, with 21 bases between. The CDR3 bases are TGTGCCAGCAGCGACGTAAAGGGCCGAGGGCGGACAGATACGCAGTATTTT. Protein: CASSDVKGRGRTDTQYF.

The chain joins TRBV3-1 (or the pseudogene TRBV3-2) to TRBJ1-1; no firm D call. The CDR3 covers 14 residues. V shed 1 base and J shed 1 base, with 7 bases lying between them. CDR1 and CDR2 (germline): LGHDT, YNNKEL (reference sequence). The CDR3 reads CASSQVVSNTEAFF. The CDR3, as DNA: TGTGCCAGCAGCCAAGTCGTGTCGAACACTGAAGCTTTCTTT.

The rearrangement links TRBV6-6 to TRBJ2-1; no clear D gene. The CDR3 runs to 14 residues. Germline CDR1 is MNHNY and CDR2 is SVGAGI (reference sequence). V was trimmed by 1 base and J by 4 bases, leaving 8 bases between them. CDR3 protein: CASSYFADYNEQFF. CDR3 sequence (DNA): TGTGCCAGCAGTTACTTTGCGGATTACAATGAGCAGTTCTTC.

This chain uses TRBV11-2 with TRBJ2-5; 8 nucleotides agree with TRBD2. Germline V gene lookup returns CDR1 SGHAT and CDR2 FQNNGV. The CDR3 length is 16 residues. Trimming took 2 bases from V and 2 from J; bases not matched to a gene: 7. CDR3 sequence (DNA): TGTGCCAGCAGCTTATACCAGCGGGAGATACAAGAGACCCAGTACTTC. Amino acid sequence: CASSLYQREIQETQYF.

CDR3 sequence: CASSQDLAGGSSSYNEQFF. CDR3 nucleotide sequence: TGCGCCAGCAGCCAAGATCTAGCGGGGGGCTCCAGCTCCTACAATGAGCAGTTCTTC. The chain couples TRBV4-3 to TRBJ2-1; TRBD2 aligns across 11 bases. Germline V gene lookup returns CDR1 LGHNA and CDR2 YSLEER. This CDR3 contains 19 residues. Germline trimming cut 0 bases from V and 0 bases from J; bases unmatched to any gene: 7.

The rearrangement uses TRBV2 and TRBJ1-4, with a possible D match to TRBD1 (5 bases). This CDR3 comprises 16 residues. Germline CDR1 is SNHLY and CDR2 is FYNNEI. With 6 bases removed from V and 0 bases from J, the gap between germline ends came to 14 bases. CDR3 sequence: CASRPDQGPTNEKLFF. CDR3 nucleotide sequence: TGTGCCAGCAGGCCCGACCAGGGCCCAACTAATGAAAAACTGTTTTTT. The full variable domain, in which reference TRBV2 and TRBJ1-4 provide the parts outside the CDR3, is EPEVTQTPSHQVTQMGQEVILRCVPISNHLYFYWYRQILGQKVEFLVSFYNNEISEKSEIFDDQFSVERPDGSNFTLKIRSTKLEDSAMYFCASRPDQGPTNEKLFFGSGTQLSVL.

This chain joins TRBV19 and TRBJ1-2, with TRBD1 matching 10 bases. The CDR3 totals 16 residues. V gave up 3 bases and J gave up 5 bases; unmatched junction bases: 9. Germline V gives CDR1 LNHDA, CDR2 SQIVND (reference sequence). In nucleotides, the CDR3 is TGTGCCAGTAGTATCTACCCCGGGACAGGGGTTTATGGCTACACCTTC. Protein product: CASSIYPGTGVYGYTF.

CDR3 nucleotides: TGCGCCAGCAGCTCCACCTTCGTCGCGGGGGGGTACAATGAGCAGTTCTTC. The encoded protein is CASSSTFVAGGYNEQFF. V and J are TRBV5-1 and TRBJ2-1; 9 bases map to TRBD2. V lost 3 bases to trimming and J lost 4 bases; unmatched junction nucleotides: 11. The CDR3 length is 17 residues. Germline V CDR1 and CDR2: SGHRS, YFSETQ.

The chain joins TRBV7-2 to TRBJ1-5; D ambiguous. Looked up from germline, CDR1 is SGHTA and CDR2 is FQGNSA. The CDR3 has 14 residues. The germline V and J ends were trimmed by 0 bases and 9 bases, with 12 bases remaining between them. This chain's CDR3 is CASSLATLGGPQHF. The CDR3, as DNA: TGTGCCAGCAGCTTAGCGACCCTAGGTGGGCCCCAGCATTTT.

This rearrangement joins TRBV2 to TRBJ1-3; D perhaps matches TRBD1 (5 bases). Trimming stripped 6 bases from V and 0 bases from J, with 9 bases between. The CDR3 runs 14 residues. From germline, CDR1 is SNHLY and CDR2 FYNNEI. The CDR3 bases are TGTGCCAGCAGCCGGGGGGGCTCTGGAAACACCATATATTTT. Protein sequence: CASSRGGSGNTIYF.

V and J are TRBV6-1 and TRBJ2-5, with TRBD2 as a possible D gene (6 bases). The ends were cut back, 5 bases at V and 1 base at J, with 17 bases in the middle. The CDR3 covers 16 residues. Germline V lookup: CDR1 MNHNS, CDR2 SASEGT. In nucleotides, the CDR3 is TGTGCCAGCAGTAAAGGGACTCTCCTGGGCCAAGAGACCCAGTACTTC. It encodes CASSKGTLLGQETQYF.

CDR3 sequence reads: CASSSFGAGGQETQYF. In DNA, the CDR3 is TGTGCCAGCAGCTCCTTTGGGGCGGGGGGCCAAGAGACCCAGTACTTC. The chain recombines TRBV7-9 with TRBJ2-5, with 8 bases that match TRBD2. The CDR3 has 16 amino acids. The germline V gene has CDR1 SEHNR and CDR2 FQNEAQ (reference sequence). The trim removed 4 bases at V and 1 base at J, leaving 8 bases unmatched.

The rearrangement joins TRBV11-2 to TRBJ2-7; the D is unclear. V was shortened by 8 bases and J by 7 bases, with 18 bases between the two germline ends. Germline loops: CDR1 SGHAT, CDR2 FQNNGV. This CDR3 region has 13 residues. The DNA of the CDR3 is TGTGCCAGCCGCTGGAGTACGGTTGGGGAGCAGTACTTC. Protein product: CASRWSTVGEQYF.

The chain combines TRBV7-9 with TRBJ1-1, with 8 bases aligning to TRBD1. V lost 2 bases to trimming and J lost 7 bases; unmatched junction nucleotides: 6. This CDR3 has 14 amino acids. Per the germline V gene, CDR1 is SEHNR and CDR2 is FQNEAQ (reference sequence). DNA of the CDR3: TGTGCCAGCAGCTTATCACAGGGGGATATTGAAGCTTTCTTT. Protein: CASSLSQGDIEAFF.

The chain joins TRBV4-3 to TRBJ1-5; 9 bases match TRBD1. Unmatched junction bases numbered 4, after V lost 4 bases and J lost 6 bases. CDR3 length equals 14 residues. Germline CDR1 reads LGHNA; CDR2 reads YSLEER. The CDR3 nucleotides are TGCGCCAGCAGCCGGGACAGGGCGGGTCAGCCCCAGCATTTT. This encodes CASSRDRAGQPQHF.

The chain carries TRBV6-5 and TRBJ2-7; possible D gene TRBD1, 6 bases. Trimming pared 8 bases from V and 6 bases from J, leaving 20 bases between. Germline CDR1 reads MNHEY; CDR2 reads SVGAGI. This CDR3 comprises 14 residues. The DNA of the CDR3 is TGTGCCAGCCGGACAGAATCCGCGTGGGGCGAGCAGTACTTC. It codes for CASRTESAWGEQYF.

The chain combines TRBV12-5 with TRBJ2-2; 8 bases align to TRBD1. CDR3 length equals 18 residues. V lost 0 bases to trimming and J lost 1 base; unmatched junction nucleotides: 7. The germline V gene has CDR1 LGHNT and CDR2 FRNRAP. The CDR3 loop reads CASGLVTWTGQNTGELFF. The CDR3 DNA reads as TGTGCTAGTGGTTTGGTTACCTGGACAGGGCAGAACACCGGGGAGCTGTTTTTT.

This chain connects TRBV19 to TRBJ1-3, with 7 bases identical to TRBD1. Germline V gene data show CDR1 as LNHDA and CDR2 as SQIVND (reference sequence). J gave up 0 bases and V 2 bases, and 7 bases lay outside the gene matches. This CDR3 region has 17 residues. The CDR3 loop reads CASSITGTAISGNTIYF. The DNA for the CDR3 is TGTGCCAGTAGTATAACCGGGACAGCTATCTCTGGAAACACCATATATTTT.

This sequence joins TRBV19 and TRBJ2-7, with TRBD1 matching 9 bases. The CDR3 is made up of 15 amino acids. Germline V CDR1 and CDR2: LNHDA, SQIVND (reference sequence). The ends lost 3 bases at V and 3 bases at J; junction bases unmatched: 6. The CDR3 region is CASSMVGTGSYEQYF. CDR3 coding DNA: TGTGCCAGTAGTATGGTCGGGACAGGGAGCTACGAGCAGTACTTC. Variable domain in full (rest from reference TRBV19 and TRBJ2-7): DGGITQSPKYLFRKEGQNVTLSCEQNLNHDAMYWYRQDPGQGLRLIYYSQIVNDFQKGDIAEGYSVSREKKESFPLTVTSAQKNPTAFYLCASSMVGTGSYEQYFGPGTRLTVT.

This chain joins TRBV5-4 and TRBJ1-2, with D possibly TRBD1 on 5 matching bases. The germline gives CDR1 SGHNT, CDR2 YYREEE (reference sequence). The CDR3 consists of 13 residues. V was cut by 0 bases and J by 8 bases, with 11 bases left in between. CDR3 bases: TGTGCCAGCAGCTTGGTCAGGGCGACCGGCTACACCTTC. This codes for CASSLVRATGYTF.

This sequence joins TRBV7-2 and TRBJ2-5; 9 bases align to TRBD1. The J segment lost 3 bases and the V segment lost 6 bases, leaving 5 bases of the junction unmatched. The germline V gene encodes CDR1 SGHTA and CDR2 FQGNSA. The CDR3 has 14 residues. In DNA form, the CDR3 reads TGTGCCAGCAGTCCAAGGACAGGGGAAGAGACCCAGTACTTC. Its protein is CASSPRTGEETQYF.

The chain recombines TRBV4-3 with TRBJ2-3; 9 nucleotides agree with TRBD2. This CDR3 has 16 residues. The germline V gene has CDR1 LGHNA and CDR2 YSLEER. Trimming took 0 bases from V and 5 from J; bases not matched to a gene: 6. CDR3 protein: CASSQDRRGGRDTQYF. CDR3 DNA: TGCGCCAGCAGCCAAGATAGGCGGGGGGGCCGAGATACGCAGTATTTT.